The 11 T cell receptor beta chains reported below all come from one sample, sequenced in a study of blood T cells in healthy people across ages. Next came a second PCR, run for about 7 to 12 cycles, which used a sample-barcoded 5' primer along with a J-beta primer mix. TCRdb re-derived calls from the 5' RACE reads in MiXCR, one entry per CDR3 protein. The table shows 750,000 to 850,000 distinct CDR3 sequences, with roughly 25% occurring only once. These sequences were also reported in another study, on T cells of mothers and their children.

The sample comprised blood. The receptors were gathered from a boy aged 10-17 years in good health.

This clonotype was counted only a few times. The J gene is TRBJ2-5, the V gene TRBV6-6; D unresolved. Trimming stripped 7 bases from V and 0 bases from J, with 18 bases between. Germline CDR1 reads MNHNY; CDR2 reads SVGAGI (reference sequence). The CDR3 has 16 residues. The CDR3 DNA follows: TGTGCCAGCACCACTCGTGCCCGCGCAGACCAAGAGACCCAGTACTTC. This sequence encodes CASTTRARADQETQYF.

This clonotype occurred a few times. V usage is TRBV4-1 and J usage is TRBJ2-5; the match to TRBD1 covers 9 bases. The end of the DNA aligns better with TRBJ2-7, so the J call may be wrong. This CDR3 has 16 residues. Germline-derived CDR1 and CDR2 are MGHRA and YSYEKL. CDR3 sequence: CASSPASDRGPYEQYF. The CDR3 coding sequence is TGCGCCAGCAGCCCGGCCTCGGACAGGGGACCCTACGAGCAGTACTTC.

This clonotype was seen only a few times. The rearrangement joins TRBV24-1 to TRBJ1-2, with D possibly being TRBD1 (5 bases). Trimming took off 5 bases at V and 3 bases at J, with 6 bases between the two ends. The CDR3 is 12 residues long. CDR1 is KGHDR and CDR2 is SFDVKD in the germline V gene. CDR3 nucleotides: TGTGCCACCAGTGTACAGGACTATGGCTACACCTTC. This codes for CATSVQDYGYTF.

The table lists this clonotype with a few counts. The genes are TRBV4-3 and TRBJ2-1, with a weak D call TRBD2 (5 bases). Trimming took 4 bases from V and 0 from J, leaving 10 bases between them. Germline CDR1 reads LGHNA; CDR2 reads YSLEER. This CDR3 is 15 amino acids long. CDR3 DNA sequence: TGCGCCAGCAGCCGGAGGTGGAGCTCCTACAATGAGCAGTTCTTC. Translation: CASSRRWSSYNEQFF.

This clonotype has only a few counts. The chain links TRBV7-2 to TRBJ2-7; D is possibly TRBD2 (5 bases). Looked up from germline, CDR1 is SGHTA and CDR2 is FQGNSA. Between the trimmed V and J ends, which lost 5 bases and 5 bases, there was a span of 25 bases. The CDR3 has 17 residues. CDR3 in amino acids: CASSPHGERTRNHEQYF. The CDR3 bases are TGTGCCAGCAGCCCTCACGGGGAACGGACCAGGAACCACGAGCAGTACTTC.

This clonotype was observed once. The chain links TRBV3-1 to TRBJ2-3, with D uncertain. The CDR3 loop spans 16 amino acids. V was clipped by 1 base and J by 5 bases, with 16 bases between them. Per germline, CDR1 LGHDT and CDR2 YNNKEL (reference sequence). The CDR3 loop reads CASSQVGLAKGDTQYF. The CDR3, as DNA: TGTGCCAGCAGCCAAGTCGGCCTTGCCAAGGGAGATACGCAGTATTTT.

The sample holds a few counts of this clonotype. DNA for the CDR3: TGTGCCAGCAGGGGGGGGGCCTACAGCGTCACTGAAGCTTTCTTT. It codes for CASRGGAYSVTEAFF. V and J are TRBV6-2 or TRBV6-3 and TRBJ1-1; a weak D match, TRBD1 (6 bases). The CDR3 runs 15 residues. CDR1 is MNHEY, CDR2 SVGEGT, per germline. Deletions cut 6 bases from V and 4 bases from J, with 18 bases between.

The V call is TRBV5-1, the J call TRBJ2-5, with TRBD1 matching over 7 bases. V shed 4 bases, J shed 4 bases, and the junction held 7 bases outside the gene matches. Looked up from germline, CDR1 is SGHRS and CDR2 is YFSETQ. This CDR3 has 14 amino acids. The CDR3 is CASSTGTVGETQYF. CDR3 in DNA: TGCGCCAGCAGCACGGGGACAGTAGGAGAGACCCAGTACTTC.

CDR3 in amino acids: CAWSVTGSHGYTF. The CDR3 bases are TGTGCCTGGAGTGTTACAGGGAGCCATGGCTACACCTTC. The genes are TRBV30 and TRBJ1-2, with D perhaps TRBD1 (6 bases). Germline assignment: CDR1 GTSNPN and CDR2 SVGIG (reference sequence). Trimming left V 0 bases short and J 6 bases short, with 11 bases between. CDR3 size: 13 residues.

The chain employs TRBV20-1 and TRBJ2-6, with 14 bases fitting TRBD2. J gave up 1 base and V 4 bases, and 3 bases lay outside the gene matches. The CDR3 totals 17 residues. Per the germline V gene, CDR1 is DFQATT and CDR2 is SNEGSKA (reference sequence). CDR3 sequence: CSATGTSGSSGANVLTF. CDR3 in DNA: TGCAGTGCTACCGGGACTAGCGGGAGTTCTGGGGCCAACGTCCTGACTTTC.

The chain recombines TRBV25-1 with TRBJ2-5, with D hard to call. The better agreement between TRBJ2-1 and the DNA end casts doubt on the J call. The germline CDR1 and CDR2 sequences are MGHDK and SYGVNS. The length of the CDR3 is 14 residues. The CDR3 spells CASSERLDYNEQFF. In DNA form, the CDR3 reads TGTGCCAGCAGTGAACGGCTCGACTACAATGAGCAGTTCTTC.